This T cell receptor beta chain was captured in a study of blood T cell repertoires in COVID-19. V lost 4 bases, J lost 11 bases, and 7 bases stayed unmatched. Per germline, CDR1 SGHDT and CDR2 YYEEEE. The CDR3 runs 13 residues. Only in-frame clones appear in the TCRdb table, and some are missing; sequencing was by immunoSEQ multiplex PCR. The top ten clones hold approximately 2.9% of a sample with some 65,000 clones, 80% to 95% of them seen once. This chain uses TRBV5-6 with TRBJ1-1; 11 bases are shared with TRBD1. The sequence was obtained from a man between 65 and 85 years old with active COVID-19. Sequencing was done on a sample of peripheral blood. CDR3 sequence: CASSIGTGGEAFF. The DNA of the CDR3 is TGTGCCAGCAGCATTGGGACAGGGGGAGAGGCTTTCTTT.